The present T cell receptor beta chain was sequenced within a study of blood T cell repertoires in COVID-19. V lost 4 bases and J 5 bases, leaving 14 bases between the germline ends. Germline V gene data show CDR1 as KGHSH and CDR2 as LQKENI. The CDR3 covers 14 residues. Clones were sequenced by immunoSEQ multiplex PCR, and TCRdb holds only the in-frame ones, with some missing. This table has roughly 250,000 clones, nearly 90% appearing once. Sample: peripheral blood. This rearrangement joins TRBV18 to TRBJ2-5; D not resolved. This TCR was sampled from a woman between 40 and 50 years old who had recovered from COVID-19. The CDR3 nucleotides read TGTGCCAGCTCACGTACGGCAGGAATGGAGACCCAGTACTTC. Amino acids: CASSRTAGMETQYF.